The 27 T cell receptor beta chains below come from one sample, sequenced in a study of blood T cell repertoires in COVID-19. Only in-frame clones appear in the TCRdb table, and some are missing; sequencing was by immunoSEQ multiplex PCR. The sample has under 250,000 clones, about four fifths seen once. Material for sequencing was peripheral blood. Source of these receptors: a woman aged 40 to 50 with active or convalescent COVID-19.

Worth noting for this clone: Other nucleotide sequences in the sample specify the same CDR3. This chain uses TRBV5-1 with TRBJ2-5; D might be TRBD1 (6 bases). V lost 3 bases to trimming and J lost 5 bases, with 14 bases between them. CDR1 is SGHRS, CDR2 YFSETQ, per germline. The CDR3 runs 14 residues. DNA of the CDR3: TGCGCCAGCAGCTCACAGGGTGTGGGGGAGACCCAGTACTTC. It is translated as CASSSQGVGETQYF.

The V call is TRBV7-8, the J call TRBJ2-4; 8 nucleotides align to TRBD1. The CDR3 is 17 residues long. With 7 bases clipped from V and 2 bases from J, the junction kept 13 bases outside the gene matches. CDR1 is SGHVS and CDR2 is FQNEAQ in the germline V gene. The CDR3 sequence is CASNSAFDRGPKNIQYF. In DNA, the CDR3 is TGTGCCAGCAACTCAGCGTTCGACAGGGGACCCAAAAACATTCAGTACTTC.

The chain couples TRBV7-9 to TRBJ2-7, with TRBD2 identical over 13 bases. This CDR3 is 18 amino acids long. Per the germline V gene, CDR1 is SEHNR and CDR2 is FQNEAQ (reference sequence). V was pared by 5 bases and J by 4 bases, with 14 bases of the junction left unmatched. The CDR3 loop reads CASSPRIGLAGVSYEQYF. DNA for the CDR3: TGTGCCAGCAGCCCTAGAATCGGACTAGCGGGAGTTTCGTACGAGCAGTACTTC.

This chain links TRBV9 with TRBJ2-3; 9 bases fit TRBD1. The CDR3 is made up of 16 amino acids. V lost 1 base and J lost 6; bases outside the gene matches: 9. From germline, CDR1 is SGDLS and CDR2 YYNGEE. The CDR3 loop reads CASSVTPTGGGDTQYF. CDR3 nucleotides: TGTGCCAGCAGCGTAACACCAACAGGGGGCGGGGATACGCAGTATTTT.

The V and J genes are TRBV12-3 or TRBV12-4 and TRBJ1-5; D is possibly TRBD1 (6 bases). There are 12 residues in the CDR3. Trimming pared 7 bases from V and 4 bases from J, leaving 8 bases between. CDR3 nucleotides: TGTGCCAGCAATACAGGGAATCAGCCCCAGCATTTT. Its protein is CASNTGNQPQHF.

Written as DNA, the CDR3 is TGTGCCAGCGCTGACAGGCTGCGCTTCACAGATACGCAGTATTTT. Protein product: CASADRLRFTDTQYF. The chain recombines TRBV6-5 with TRBJ2-3, with D possibly being TRBD1 (6 bases). The V and J ends lost 8 bases and 2 bases respectively, with 17 bases between them. Germline assignment: CDR1 MNHEY and CDR2 SVGAGI. The CDR3 has 15 residues.

The chain combines TRBV3-1 (or the pseudogene TRBV3-2) with TRBJ1-1; 8 nucleotides line up with TRBD1. The length of the CDR3 is 15 residues. J gave up 4 bases and V 1 base, and 5 bases lay outside the gene matches. The germline V gene encodes CDR1 LGHDT and CDR2 YNNKEL (reference sequence). The CDR3 loop reads CASSQATGGGTEAFF. The CDR3 DNA is TGTGCCAGCAGCCAAGCCACAGGGGGAGGCACTGAAGCTTTCTTT.

V gene TRBV15 combines with J gene TRBJ2-6, with a weak D call TRBD2 (6 bases). The CDR3 loop spans 17 amino acids. CDR1 and CDR2 (germline): LNHNV, YYDKDF (reference sequence). V was trimmed by 5 bases and J by 0 bases, leaving 14 bases between them. The CDR3 spells CATSRRVVSSGANVLTF. Written as DNA, the CDR3 is TGTGCCACCAGCCGGAGGGTAGTATCCTCTGGGGCCAACGTCCTGACTTTC.

The rearrangement links TRBV7-8 to TRBJ2-2; possible D gene TRBD2, 5 bases. Trimming pared 5 bases from V and 6 bases from J, leaving 13 bases between. This CDR3 is 14 amino acids long. Germline loops: CDR1 SGHVS, CDR2 FQNEAQ. The CDR3 DNA reads TGTGCCAGCAGCCCGCTCGGGGAGTCCGGGGAGCTGTTTTTT. It codes for CASSPLGESGELFF.

The V gene is TRBV19, the J gene TRBJ2-1; 8 nucleotides line up with TRBD2. J gave up 6 bases and V 9 bases, and 10 bases lay outside the gene matches. CDR3 length: 14 amino acids. Germline lookup yields CDR1 LNHDA and CDR2 SQIVND (reference sequence). CDR3 amino acids: CASAVGRGANEQFF. The CDR3 nucleotides read TGTGCCAGCGCCGTGGGGCGGGGGGCCAATGAGCAGTTCTTC.

This clone showed up just once. The rearrangement joins TRBV27 to TRBJ1-2; D might be TRBD1 (6 bases). Looked up from germline, CDR1 is MNHEY and CDR2 is SMNVEV (reference sequence). Trimming pared 8 bases from V and 1 base from J, leaving 11 bases between. The CDR3 extends over 13 amino acids. Written as DNA, the CDR3 is TGTGCCAGCGGCTTACAGGGTAACTATGGCTACACCTTC. It yields the protein CASGLQGNYGYTF.

This clone came up once. The rearrangement uses TRBV7-2 and TRBJ2-7; D is possibly TRBD2 (5 bases). Germline CDR1 reads SGHTA; CDR2 reads FQGNSA. With 2 bases removed from V and 5 bases from J, the gap between germline ends came to 7 bases. There are 12 residues in the CDR3. The CDR3 protein is CASSLYGNEQYF. CDR3 nucleotides: TGTGCCAGCAGCTTATACGGGAACGAGCAGTACTTC.

Here the CDR3 DNA reads TGCGCCAGCAGCCAAGATTGGGAGGACAATCCTAATGAAAAACTGTTTTTT. It is translated as CASSQDWEDNPNEKLFF. The chain combines TRBV4-3 with TRBJ1-4, with a weak D call TRBD1 (5 bases). The CDR3 runs to 17 residues. Germline CDR1 LGHNA, CDR2 YSLEER. V lost 0 bases, J lost 3 bases, and 14 bases lay in between.

This chain links TRBV30 with TRBJ1-6; the D is unclear. Between the trimmed V and J ends, which lost 2 bases and 7 bases, there was a span of 9 bases. Germline V gives CDR1 GTSNPN, CDR2 SVGIG (reference sequence). The CDR3 spans 13 residues. Here the CDR3 reads CAWSPSRNSPLHF. For the CDR3, the DNA is TGTGCCTGGAGTCCCTCCCGGAATTCACCCCTCCACTTT.

J is TRBJ2-1 and V is TRBV29-1; TRBD2 matches 8 bases. The CDR3 loop spans 14 amino acids. After removal of 8 bases from V and 1 base from J, the junction contained 7 bases not matched to a gene. CDR1 is SQVTM and CDR2 is ANQGSEA in the germline V gene. Written as DNA, the CDR3 is TGCAGCATCCGGACTAGCAGGTCCTACAATGAGCAGTTCTTC. It yields the protein CSIRTSRSYNEQFF.

The chain joins TRBV7-8 to TRBJ2-3; D is uncertain. Deletions cut 4 bases from V and 2 bases from J, with 13 bases between. CDR1 and CDR2 (germline): SGHVS, FQNEAQ. This CDR3 has 15 residues. The CDR3: CASSSTVGSTDTQYF. As DNA, the CDR3 is TGTGCCAGCAGCTCAACAGTGGGCTCCACAGATACGCAGTATTTT. The whole variable domain, remainder taken from reference TRBV7-8 and TRBJ2-3, is GAGVSQSPRYKVAKRGQDVALRCDPISGHVSLFWYQQALGQGPEFLTYFQNEAQLDKSGLPSDRFFAERPEGSVSTLKIQRTQQEDSAVYLCASSSTVGSTDTQYFGPGTRLTVL.

This chain uses TRBV7-9 with TRBJ1-2; D gene unclear. V gave up 3 bases and J gave up 8 bases, with 13 bases separating them. The CDR3 spans 13 residues. CDR1 and CDR2 from the germline V gene are SEHNR and FQNEAQ (reference sequence). The CDR3 region is CASSFPGREGYTF. The CDR3 DNA reads TGTGCCAGCAGCTTTCCCGGACGGGAGGGCTACACCTTC.

This clone was seen more than once but under ten times. The rearrangement links TRBV24-1 to TRBJ2-1; 10 nucleotides match TRBD1. The V and J ends lost 3 bases and 2 bases, in that order; junction bases with no gene match: 3. The length of the CDR3 is 16 residues. Germline V gives CDR1 KGHDR, CDR2 SFDVKD. CDR3 region: CATSDGQGETYNEQFF. CDR3 sequence (DNA): TGTGCCACCAGTGATGGACAGGGGGAAACCTACAATGAGCAGTTCTTC.

This clone was detected only a few times. This chain uses TRBV5-5 with TRBJ2-3; 12 bases fit TRBD2. This CDR3 has 16 residues. The germline CDR1 and CDR2 sequences are SGHKS and YYEKEE (reference sequence). After removal of 2 bases from V and 5 bases from J, the junction contained 6 bases not matched to a gene. CDR3 amino acids: CASSFRLAGGGDTQYF. The CDR3 DNA is TGTGCCAGCAGCTTTAGGCTAGCGGGGGGGGGAGATACGCAGTATTTT.

V and J are TRBV6-5 and TRBJ2-4; D possibly corresponds to TRBD2 (6 bases). Trimming shortened V by 7 bases and J by 1 base, and 11 bases separated the two germline ends. The CDR3 is 14 residues long. Germline CDR1 reads MNHEY; CDR2 reads SVGAGI. CDR3 sequence: CASINGGAKNIQYF. In nucleotides, the CDR3 is TGTGCCAGCATCAACGGAGGGGCCAAAAACATTCAGTACTTC.

The V call is TRBV6-5, the J call TRBJ2-6, with D possibly being TRBD1 (6 bases). The germline gives CDR1 MNHEY, CDR2 SVGAGI. This CDR3 spans 14 amino acids. Deletions cut 6 bases from V and 1 base from J, with 7 bases between. DNA of the CDR3: TGTGCCAGCAGGGGGGCGTCTGGGGCCAACGTCCTGACTTTC. This encodes CASRGASGANVLTF.

This sequence joins TRBV7-2 and TRBJ1-1, with 10 bases fitting TRBD1. This CDR3 has 15 residues. Germline CDR1 reads SGHTA; CDR2 reads FQGNSA. The J segment lost 1 base and the V segment lost 5 bases, leaving 4 bases of the junction unmatched. CDR3 residues: CASSGRTGGNTEAFF. The CDR3 DNA sequence: TGTGCCAGCAGCGGGCGGACAGGGGGGAACACTGAAGCTTTCTTT.

CDR3 in amino acids: CAWSVSNSGNTIYF. DNA for the CDR3: TGTGCCTGGAGTGTAAGCAACTCTGGAAACACCATATATTTT. This sequence joins TRBV30 and TRBJ1-3; no clear D. CDR1 and CDR2 from the germline V gene are GTSNPN and SVGIG (reference sequence). This CDR3 comprises 14 residues. The ends were cut back, 0 bases at V and 0 bases at J, with 6 bases in the middle.

This clone was observed a handful of times. The chain recombines TRBV9 with TRBJ2-2; 8 nucleotides agree with TRBD2. CDR3 size: 15 residues. Germline V gene lookup returns CDR1 SGDLS and CDR2 YYNGEE. V trimming: 2 bases; J trimming: 6 bases; junction bases outside the gene matches: 6. In DNA, the CDR3 is TGTGCCAGCAGCGTCCGAGCGGGAGCGTCCGGGGAGCTGTTTTTT. Translated, it gives CASSVRAGASGELFF.

This clone appeared a single time. This chain uses TRBV11-3 with TRBJ1-1; TRBD1 matches at 7 bases. CDR3 length: 15 residues. V was clipped by 1 base and J by 4 bases; unmatched bases: 6. CDR1 is SGHNT, CDR2 YENEEA, per germline. The CDR3, as DNA: TGTGCCAGCAGCTTAGTAGGGGGCCGGGTCACTGAAGCTTTCTTT. Encoded protein: CASSLVGGRVTEAFF. Variable domain in full (rest from reference TRBV11-3 and TRBJ1-1): EAGVVQSPRYKIIEKKQPVAFWCNPISGHNTLYWYLQNLGQGPELLIRYENEEAVDDSQLPKDRFSAERLKGVDSTLKIQPAELGDSAVYLCASSLVGGRVTEAFFGQGTRLTVV.

The chain recombines TRBV11-3 with TRBJ2-1; no definite D call. Germline loops: CDR1 SGHNT, CDR2 YENEEA. This CDR3 contains 16 residues. V was shortened by 5 bases and J by 5 bases, with 19 bases between the two germline ends. For the CDR3, the DNA is TGTGCCAGCAGCCGAACCCGAGTGAGAGGAGACAATGAGCAGTTCTTC. Its protein is CASSRTRVRGDNEQFF.

The V gene is TRBV4-3, the J gene TRBJ1-5, with 9 positions matching TRBD1. The germline V gene encodes CDR1 LGHNA and CDR2 YSLEER. The CDR3 is 18 amino acids. The junction had 14 bases not matched to a gene; V was cut back by 1 base and J by 7 bases. CDR3 nucleotide sequence: TGCGCCAGCAGCCAAGCTCGTCTCGGGACAGGGTTCGGGCAGCCCCAGCATTTT. Protein product: CASSQARLGTGFGQPQHF.